This TCR beta chain was retrieved from a study of shared clonotypes between healthy human individuals. About the research overall: Three CD4 naive, three CD4 memory, two CD8 naive and one CD8 memory plate were used per donor.

As defined, naive CD8 cells were CD45RO-negative and positively selected for CCR7, with terminally differentiated effector memory CD45RA+ cells excluded. The protocol was immunoSEQ multiplex PCR, while the TCRdb copy is restricted to in-frame clones and leaves out a portion. Among under 1 million clones listed, 92% were seen once. From germline, CDR1 is PRHDT and CDR2 FYEKMQ (reference sequence). V lost 2 bases and J lost 4, with 11 bases in between. CDR3 length: 15 amino acids. The chain combines TRBV13 with TRBJ2-2, with D possibly matching TRBD2 (6 bases). Sequences were obtained from naive CD8+ T cells sorted from blood. The source is a man aged 30 to 45 in good health. The CDR3 loop is CASSLIRDSTGELFF. In DNA, the CDR3 is TGTGCCAGCAGCTTAATACGGGACTCCACCGGGGAGCTGTTTTTT.